This T cell receptor (beta chain) was sequenced for a study of blood T cell repertoires in COVID-19 (dated by TCRdb to 2018 to 2020). In the study overall: The collaborator samples originated in the United States, Italy and Spain and spanned the acute and convalescent phases of COVID-19. Samples were obtained from the ongoing ImmuneRACE study (first 160 participants) and from 1,000 to 1,500 subjects provided by 6 global collaborators. The material from the prospective study consisted of cDNA or gDNA derived from T cells, B-cell-depleted T cells, or PBMCs. The sample metadata nearly always contained a de-identified subject ID, COVID-19 status, age in years and sex. Where available, HLA class I and class II types were taken from metadata supplied by the sample provider and were not determined by assay-based typing. Deeply sampled blood TCRbeta repertoires from subjects exposed to, actively infected with, or recovered from COVID-19 were included in the dataset. The repertoires were released in a freely available public database intended as a resource for research on the immune response to SARS-CoV-2.

Points on this clone: What antigen it recognizes has not been identified. No much larger clonotype is one base removed from it; base qualities were not supplied.

TCRbeta CDR3 regions were amplified from genomic DNA by means of the immunoSEQ Assay, a bias-controlled multiplex PCR. The authors' pipeline ran thus. Within the assay, amplification of reference gene primers was used to estimate how many nucleated cells each sample contained. Sequence reads were collapsed and filtered to measure the absolute abundance of every unique TCRbeta CDR3 rearrangement. Productive Simpson clonality was computed per sample as the square root of Simpson's diversity index over productive rearrangements. TCRdb mirrors the immuneACCESS table, restricted to in-frame sequences. Some clones are absent from its copies; in checked studies, under half trace to an unresolved V gene, and the reason for the others is unknown. V and J calls and clone size come straight from that table; D and trimming were deduced from the DNA. The sample includes 350,000 to 400,000 clones, with roughly 90% observed a single time. The top ten constitute approximately 3% of the sample.

General study outcomes and caveats: The quantity of clinical and demographic metadata differed by source and by participant and was supplied without curation.

Enrolling through a virtual design, the prospective study's participants ranged in age from roughly 18 to 95 years and lived across some 23 United States geographic areas. In the prospective study, cohorts were assigned on the basis of participant-reported clinical history obtained from a screening survey and a study questionnaire. Recovered participants in ImmuneRACE Cohort 3 were defined by two consecutive negative NP/OP PCR tests, clearance by a healthcare professional, or resolution of symptoms. In the prospective study, whole blood, serum and a nasopharyngeal or oropharyngeal swab were collected from each participant by mobile phlebotomists. Additional blood draws and questionnaires over an approximately two-month period could optionally be provided by prospective study participants. Blood samples from the prospective study were shipped frozen or at room temperature prior to DNA extraction.

The CDR3 measures 12 amino acids from cysteine to phenylalanine. Only the CDR3 part of the read is kept: 36 bases, read in frame from the first base. In the germline V gene, CDR1 corresponds to MDHEN and CDR2 to SYDVKM. V loses 2 bases of germline sequence and J loses 5 bases, and the interval between the two ends is 7 bases. Sequencing was carried out using PBMCs or T cells enriched from blood (not recorded which). The chain uses TRBV28 and TRBJ2-7; the D gene cannot be named for sure. This receptor was identified in a woman aged 30 to 39 who had recovered from COVID-19. The DNA sequence is TGTGCCAGCAGTTTAAAAGCGAACGAGCAGTACTTC. This encodes CASSLKANEQYF.